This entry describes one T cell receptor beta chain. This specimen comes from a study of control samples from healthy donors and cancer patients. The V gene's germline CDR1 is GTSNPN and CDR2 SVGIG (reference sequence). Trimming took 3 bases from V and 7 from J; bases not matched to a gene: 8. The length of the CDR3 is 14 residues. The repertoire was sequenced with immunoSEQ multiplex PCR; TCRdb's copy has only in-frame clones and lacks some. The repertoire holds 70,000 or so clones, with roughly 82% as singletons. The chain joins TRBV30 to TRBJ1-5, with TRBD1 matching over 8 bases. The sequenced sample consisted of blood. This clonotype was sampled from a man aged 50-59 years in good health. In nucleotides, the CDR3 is TGTGCCTGGAGAGAGCAGGGGGCGGGCCAGCCCCAGCATTTT. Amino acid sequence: CAWREQGAGQPQHF.